A single sample is the source of the 16 T cell receptor beta chains below, sequenced in a study of cytomegalovirus exposure and HLA in healthy donors. PCR primers comprised 60 Vbeta and 13 Jbeta primers. Libraries were prepared by immunoSEQ multiplex PCR; TCRdb keeps only in-frame clonotypes and omits some of them. The data show approximately 90,000 clones, around 77% seen once. Sequenced input: PBMCs. The receptors were gathered from a man aged 40-49 years in good health and CMV-seronegative.

This clone was counted a single time. The chain has TRBV2 and TRBJ1-5; maybe TRBD1 (6 bases). The CDR3 consists of 13 residues. Trimming cost V 7 bases and J 6 bases, with 13 bases left between them. From germline, CDR1 is SNHLY and CDR2 FYNNEI. The CDR3 nucleotides are TGTGCCAGCAAGGATAGGGGGGGTCAGCCCCAGCATTTT. This sequence encodes CASKDRGGQPQHF.

The chain's CDR3 is CASSLLQGGRPEAFF. The CDR3 bases are TGCGCCAGCAGCTTATTACAGGGGGGAAGACCTGAAGCTTTCTTT. The chain recombines TRBV5-1 with TRBJ1-1; TRBD1 aligns across 8 bases. J gave up 6 bases and V 2 bases, and 9 bases lay outside the gene matches. This CDR3 has 15 amino acids. Per the germline V gene, CDR1 is SGHRS and CDR2 is YFSETQ.

The CDR3 sequence is CASTLNPGPGELFF. The CDR3 DNA sequence: TGTGCCAGTACGCTGAATCCAGGGCCCGGGGAGCTGTTTTTT. The genes are TRBV19 and TRBJ2-2, with D perhaps matching TRBD1 (5 bases). CDR1 is LNHDA and CDR2 is SQIVND in the germline V gene (reference sequence). V lost 7 bases and J 6 bases, leaving 15 bases between the germline ends. The CDR3 sequence is 14 residues long.

The chain combines TRBV29-1 with TRBJ2-4; D is perhaps TRBD1 (6 bases). The V end lost 4 bases, the J end lost 10 bases, and 20 bases lay between the germline ends. Germline CDR1 reads SQVTM; CDR2 reads ANQGSEA. This CDR3 spans 14 amino acids. CDR3 region: CSVGGSGGGWIQYF. Here the CDR3 DNA reads TGCAGCGTTGGAGGTTCTGGGGGCGGGTGGATTCAGTACTTC.

This chain connects TRBV2 to TRBJ2-5, with 11 bases identical to TRBD2. The J call may be mistaken, given a closer DNA end match to TRBJ2-7. Germline V lookup: CDR1 SNHLY, CDR2 FYNNEI. The CDR3 contains 15 residues. The CDR3 loop is CASSPLAGGTYEQYF. The CDR3 nucleotides are TGTGCCAGCAGTCCCCTAGCGGGAGGAACCTACGAGCAGTACTTC.

The CDR3, as DNA: TGTGCCAGCAGCTCCGGACTTTACAATGAGCAGTTCTTC. Translated, it gives CASSSGLYNEQFF. The chain uses TRBV5-4 and TRBJ2-1; D might be TRBD2 (5 bases). Trimming took off 3 bases at V and 4 bases at J, with 8 bases between the two ends. The CDR3 contains 13 residues. Germline CDR1 is SGHNT and CDR2 is YYREEE (reference sequence).

The CDR3 is CASTRGRGRDEQYF. CDR3 DNA: TGTGCCAGCACCCGAGGCAGGGGCCGCGACGAGCAGTACTTC. J is TRBJ2-7 and V is TRBV6-5; D is perhaps TRBD1 (6 bases). This CDR3 spans 14 amino acids. Per germline, CDR1 MNHEY and CDR2 SVGAGI. Between the trimmed V and J ends, which lost 7 bases and 5 bases, there was a span of 18 bases.

V usage is TRBV19 and J usage is TRBJ1-2; 11 bases are a match to TRBD1. Germline CDR1 reads LNHDA; CDR2 reads SQIVND (reference sequence). This CDR3 comprises 14 residues. V lost 8 bases, J lost 2 bases, and 4 bases stayed unmatched. The CDR3 nucleotides read TGTGCCAGTCAAGGACAGGGGGCGAACTATGGCTACACCTTC. The encoded protein is CASQGQGANYGYTF.

This clone was seen a single time. This chain links TRBV19 with TRBJ1-5, with D unclear. Germline V gene sequence: CDR1 LNHDA, CDR2 SQIVND (reference sequence). V was cut by 3 bases and J by 6 bases, with 9 bases left in between. The CDR3 is made up of 13 amino acids. The DNA of the CDR3 is TGTGCCAGTAGTATTGAGGTTGTTCAGCCCCAGCATTTT. Translated, it gives CASSIEVVQPQHF.

CDR3: CASSPRPGTGELFF. For the CDR3, the DNA is TGTGCCAGCAGCCCAAGGCCGGGAACCGGGGAGCTGTTTTTT. The rearrangement links TRBV7-9 to TRBJ2-2, with D perhaps matching TRBD2 (5 bases). CDR3 length: 14 amino acids. Per germline, CDR1 SEHNR and CDR2 FQNEAQ (reference sequence). The ends were cut back, 5 bases at V and 5 bases at J, with 12 bases in the middle. Filled out from reference TRBV7-9 and TRBJ2-2, the complete variable domain reads DTGVSQNPRHKITKRGQNVTFRCDPISEHNRLYWYRQTLGQGPEFLTYFQNEAQLEKSRLLSDRFSAERPKGSFSTLEIQRTEQGDSAMYLCASSPRPGTGELFFGEGSRLTVL.

The rearrangement joins TRBV30 to TRBJ1-6, with 8 bases fitting TRBD1. This CDR3 spans 14 amino acids. CDR1 GTSNPN and CDR2 SVGIG come from the germline V gene (reference sequence). The junction had 4 bases not matched to a gene; V was cut back by 3 bases and J by 6 bases. The CDR3 sequence: CAWSSDRGNSPLHF. In nucleotides, the CDR3 is TGTGCCTGGAGCTCTGACAGGGGTAATTCACCCCTCCACTTT. The entire variable domain, with the rest obtained from reference TRBV30 and TRBJ1-6, is as follows: SQTIHQWPATLVQPVGSPLSLECTVEGTSNPNLYWYRQAAGRGLQLLFYSVGIGQISSEVPQNLSASRPQDRQFILSSKKLLLSDSGFYLCAWSSDRGNSPLHFGNGTRLTVT.

The chain recombines TRBV29-1 with TRBJ1-3; 9 bases line up with TRBD1. The CDR3 covers 14 residues. CDR1 SQVTM and CDR2 ANQGSEA come from the germline V gene. V gave up 7 bases and J gave up 4 bases; unmatched junction bases: 8. DNA of the CDR3: TGCAGCGCCCGGACAGGGGCACGAGGAAACACCATATATTTT. Its translation: CSARTGARGNTIYF. Using reference TRBV29-1 and TRBJ1-3 for the parts outside the CDR3, the full variable domain is SAVISQKPSRDICQRGTSLTIQCQVDSQVTMMFWYRQQPGQSLTLIATANQGSEATYESGFVIDKFPISRPNLTFSTLTVSNMSPEDSSIYLCSARTGARGNTIYFGEGSWLTVV.

The chain links TRBV28 to TRBJ2-1; 8 bases fit TRBD2. There are 16 residues in the CDR3. CDR1 is MDHEN, CDR2 SYDVKM, per germline. V shed 5 bases, J shed 7 bases, and the junction held 13 bases outside the gene matches. The CDR3 DNA reads as TGTGCCAGCAGTCCCTCTGGACGGGAGGGCCGGAATGAGCAGTTCTTC. This sequence encodes CASSPSGREGRNEQFF.

The chain recombines TRBV15 with TRBJ1-5; D call uncertain. V was cut by 1 base and J by 5 bases, with 3 bases left in between. Germline V gene data show CDR1 as LNHNV and CDR2 as YYDKDF (reference sequence). This CDR3 contains 12 residues. The CDR3 loop reads CATSRADQPQHF. CDR3 DNA sequence: TGTGCCACCAGCAGAGCGGATCAGCCCCAGCATTTT.

The chain carries TRBV2 and TRBJ1-3; D is perhaps TRBD1 (5 bases). Trimming stripped 8 bases from V and 14 bases from J, with 22 bases between. The CDR3 is made up of 13 amino acids. Per germline, CDR1 SNHLY and CDR2 FYNNEI. The CDR3 loop reads CASRPGSSRGLYF. The CDR3 region has the DNA TGTGCCAGCCGACCAGGGTCTTCGAGAGGCCTATATTTT.

The chain employs TRBV5-1 and TRBJ2-5; TRBD1 is a possible D gene (6 bases). CDR3 size: 14 residues. Germline V lookup: CDR1 SGHRS, CDR2 YFSETQ. Trimming removed 2 bases from V and 2 bases from J, with 10 bases in between. The CDR3 sequence: CASSFNRVQETQYF. The DNA for the CDR3 is TGCGCCAGCAGCTTCAACAGGGTTCAAGAGACCCAGTACTTC.